The 28 T cell receptor beta chains in this list originate from one sample, sequenced in a study of cytomegalovirus exposure and HLA in healthy donors. 60 Vbeta and 13 Jbeta primers were used in PCR. Sequencing used immunoSEQ multiplex PCR; TCRdb keeps in-frame clones, though not all of them. The table lists about 92,000 clones, approximately 84% of them singletons. Material: PBMCs. Receptors originate from a girl aged 2-9 years in good health and CMV-seropositive.

This clone has just one count. The chain combines TRBV4-1 with TRBJ1-1; D possibly corresponds to TRBD1 (6 bases). The length of the CDR3 is 12 residues. Looked up from germline, CDR1 is MGHRA and CDR2 is YSYEKL. V was pared by 3 bases and J by 6 bases, with 8 bases between. The chain's CDR3 is CASSHNRAEAFF. Written as DNA, the CDR3 is TGCGCCAGCAGCCATAACAGGGCTGAAGCTTTCTTT.

The V and J genes are TRBV19 and TRBJ2-7; perhaps TRBD1 as D (5 bases). CDR1 and CDR2 (germline): LNHDA, SQIVND (reference sequence). The CDR3 length is 13 residues. The V end lost 7 bases, the J end lost 2 bases, and 12 bases lay between the germline ends. The DNA of the CDR3 is TGTGCCAGTACTGGGGCAAGAACCTACGAGCAGTACTTC. Its protein product is CASTGARTYEQYF. Looking up the rest from reference TRBV19 and TRBJ2-7 gives the full variable domain: DGGITQSPKYLFRKEGQNVTLSCEQNLNHDAMYWYRQDPGQGLRLIYYSQIVNDFQKGDIAEGYSVSREKKESFPLTVTSAQKNPTAFYLCASTGARTYEQYFGPGTRLTVT.

V usage is TRBV5-4 and J usage is TRBJ2-7, with TRBD1 identical over 9 bases. Germline CDR1 is SGHNT and CDR2 is YYREEE (reference sequence). The CDR3 has 15 amino acids. Trimming cost V 4 bases and J 9 bases; bases outside gene matches: 14. CDR3 amino acids: CASSPLRDREVGQYF. The CDR3 bases are TGTGCCAGCAGCCCGCTACGGGACAGGGAGGTCGGGCAGTACTTC. Based on the CDR3 plus reference TRBV5-4 and TRBJ2-7, the full variable domain is ETGVTQSPTHLIKTRGQQVTLRCSSQSGHNTVSWYQQALGQGPQFIFQYYREEENGRGNFPPRFSGLQFPNYSSELNVNALELDDSALYLCASSPLRDREVGQYFGPGTRLTVT.

This clone was seen only a few times. J is TRBJ1-1 and V is TRBV19; TRBD1 might be the D (6 bases). The V end was cut by 7 bases, the J end by 0 bases, with 12 bases between. There are 14 residues in the CDR3. Germline CDR1 LNHDA, CDR2 SQIVND (reference sequence). The CDR3 bases are TGTGCCAGTAATTCTTGGGACATGAACACTGAAGCTTTCTTT. This sequence encodes CASNSWDMNTEAFF.

The gene calls are TRBV2 and TRBJ2-1; D ambiguous. The V end was cut by 6 bases, the J end by 0 bases, with 9 bases between. From germline, CDR1 is SNHLY and CDR2 FYNNEI. The CDR3 contains 14 residues. The CDR3 protein is CASSGQSSYNEQFF. The CDR3 DNA reads TGTGCCAGCAGCGGTCAAAGCTCCTACAATGAGCAGTTCTTC.

This clone appeared a single time. The chain combines TRBV28 with TRBJ2-7, with TRBD1 matching 8 bases. CDR1 and CDR2 from the germline V gene are MDHEN and SYDVKM. The CDR3 consists of 16 residues. V lost 8 bases to trimming and J lost 2 bases; unmatched junction nucleotides: 14. DNA for the CDR3: TGTGCCAGCCCCCCCGGAAGACAGGGGAAGACCTACGAGCAGTACTTC. Its protein product is CASPPGRQGKTYEQYF.

This clone occurred a few times. Different DNA sequences within this sample yield the same CDR3. V is TRBV6-4 and J is TRBJ2-3; 7 nucleotides match TRBD2. This CDR3 is 16 amino acids long. The germline CDR1 and CDR2 sequences are MRHNA and SNTAGT. The V gene end was trimmed by 0 bases and the J gene end by 1 base; junction bases not matched to a gene: 4. CDR3 in DNA: TGTGCCAGCAGTGACTCGTCGGGGGGTGGCACAGATACGCAGTATTTT. Translation gives CASSDSSGGGTDTQYF.

The rearrangement links TRBV27 to TRBJ1-2; D is perhaps TRBD1 (6 bases). V lost 6 bases, J lost 3 bases, and 17 bases lay in between. Looked up from germline, CDR1 is MNHEY and CDR2 is SMNVEV (reference sequence). The CDR3 has 15 residues. The CDR3 coding sequence is TGTGCCAGCAGCACGGTCAGGGGTCCGGACTATGGCTACACCTTC. Translated, it gives CASSTVRGPDYGYTF.

Regarding this clone: The junction and the germline gene differ at one end; a read error may be behind it. V is TRBV29-1 and J is TRBJ2-3; 9 bases fit TRBD2. Germline V gene lookup returns CDR1 SQVTM and CDR2 ANQGSEA. The CDR3 sequence is 15 residues long. The CDR3 here is CSVEDLSPPPGTSHF. The CDR3 DNA is TGCAGCGTTGAAGATCTGTCCCCCCCGCCCGGGACTAGCCATTTT.

The chain has TRBV6-5 and TRBJ1-2, with D possibly TRBD1 on 6 matching bases. The CDR3 spans 14 residues. The germline V gene has CDR1 MNHEY and CDR2 SVGAGI. Trimming stripped 5 bases from V and 2 bases from J, with 12 bases between. CDR3 sequence (DNA): TGTGCCAGCAGTAGGACAGCTTTCAACTATGGCTACACCTTC. Translating gives CASSRTAFNYGYTF.

The CDR3 bases are TGTGCCAGCAGCCCGGCCGGGACTAGCGGTTACAATGAGCAGTTCTTC. Protein product: CASSPAGTSGYNEQFF. This chain uses TRBV7-9 with TRBJ2-1; TRBD2 matches 11 bases. This CDR3 spans 16 amino acids. Germline loops: CDR1 SEHNR, CDR2 FQNEAQ (reference sequence). The V and J ends lost 5 bases and 4 bases, in that order; junction bases with no gene match: 7.

This clone appeared a few times. V and J are TRBV27 and TRBJ2-7; TRBD1 matches 11 bases. V lost 6 bases to trimming and J lost 5 bases; unmatched junction nucleotides: 6. The germline V gene has CDR1 MNHEY and CDR2 SMNVEV (reference sequence). This CDR3 is built from 14 residues. CDR3 DNA: TGTGCCAGCAGCTCGGGACAGGGGGTGGACGAGCAGTACTTC. Amino acid sequence: CASSSGQGVDEQYF.

This rearrangement joins TRBV28 to TRBJ2-1, with 9 bases lining up with TRBD2. V lost 5 bases and J lost 8; bases outside the gene matches: 7. Per germline, CDR1 MDHEN and CDR2 SYDVKM. CDR3 length equals 14 residues. The CDR3 loop reads CASSGLATFDEQFF. DNA for the CDR3: TGTGCCAGCAGTGGACTAGCGACCTTCGATGAGCAGTTCTTC.

This chain joins TRBV27 and TRBJ2-7; TRBD1 agrees at 9 bases. From germline, CDR1 is MNHEY and CDR2 SMNVEV (reference sequence). There are 14 residues in the CDR3. V dropped 8 bases and J dropped 5; count of bases not matched to a gene: 10. The DNA of the CDR3 is TGTGCCAGCGGCCCGGGACAGGGTAGCCACGAGCAGTACTTC. Encoded protein: CASGPGQGSHEQYF.

The J gene is TRBJ2-3, the V gene TRBV25-1, with TRBD2 matching 10 bases. V gave up 6 bases and J gave up 3 bases; unmatched junction bases: 12. Germline CDR1 reads MGHDK; CDR2 reads SYGVNS. The CDR3 contains 17 residues. The CDR3 sequence: CASRSTLAGAGTDTQYF. For the CDR3, the DNA is TGTGCCAGCAGGTCCACTCTAGCGGGAGCGGGGACAGATACGCAGTATTTT.

J is TRBJ1-1 and V is TRBV30; 8 bases match TRBD1. The CDR3 extends over 14 amino acids. Trimming cost V 6 bases and J 7 bases; bases outside gene matches: 13. CDR1 GTSNPN and CDR2 SVGIG come from the germline V gene (reference sequence). The CDR3 is CACNPDRGGSEAFF. CDR3 sequence (DNA): TGTGCCTGTAACCCTGACAGGGGAGGGAGTGAAGCTTTCTTT.

CDR3 residues: CASSYISGEGYTF. CDR3 coding DNA: TGTGCCAGCAGTTACATATCAGGGGAGGGCTACACCTTC. This chain connects TRBV6-6 to TRBJ1-2; D perhaps matches TRBD1 (6 bases). With 2 bases removed from V and 8 bases from J, the gap between germline ends came to 12 bases. CDR1 is MNHNY and CDR2 is SVGAGI in the germline V gene (reference sequence). This CDR3 comprises 13 residues.

The V and J genes are TRBV5-4 and TRBJ1-1; TRBD1 agrees at 8 bases. The V gene end was trimmed by 5 bases and the J gene end by 2 bases; junction bases not matched to a gene: 8. The CDR3 length is 15 residues. CDR1 and CDR2 from the germline V gene are SGHNT and YYREEE (reference sequence). In DNA, the CDR3 is TGTGCCAGCAGGAGACAGGGGCCCGCTAACACTGAAGCTTTCTTT. As protein: CASRRQGPANTEAFF.

This sequence joins TRBV7-6 and TRBJ1-1, with D tentatively TRBD1 (6 bases). This CDR3 has 14 residues. Trimming pared 6 bases from V and 1 base from J, leaving 12 bases between. CDR1 and CDR2 from the germline V gene are SGHVS and FNYEAQ. CDR3 nucleotides: TGTGCCAGCAGACCAGCGACAGGGAACACTGAAGCTTTCTTT. Amino acids: CASRPATGNTEAFF. The full variable domain, completed using reference TRBV7-6 and TRBJ1-1, is GAGVSQSPRYKVTKRGQDVALRCDPISGHVSLYWYRQALGQGPEFLTYFNYEAQQDKSGLPNDRFSAERPEGSISTLTIQRTEQRDSAMYRCASRPATGNTEAFFGQGTRLTVV.

V gene TRBV7-2 combines with J gene TRBJ2-1; 7 bases map to TRBD2. Germline values: CDR1 SGHTA, CDR2 FQGNSA. CDR3 length equals 17 residues. V lost 2 bases to trimming and J lost 2 bases; unmatched junction nucleotides: 9. The CDR3 protein is CASSLTSGTNPYNEQFF. The CDR3 region has the DNA TGTGCCAGCAGCTTAACCAGCGGGACGAACCCCTACAATGAGCAGTTCTTC.

V and J are TRBV4-3 and TRBJ1-5, with D perhaps matching TRBD1 (6 bases). Per the germline V gene, CDR1 is LGHNA and CDR2 is YSLEER. Trimming left V 4 bases short and J 4 bases short, with 14 bases between. The CDR3 consists of 15 residues. Here the CDR3 reads CASSRDIDGNQPQHF. CDR3 in DNA: TGCGCCAGCAGCCGGGACATTGACGGTAATCAGCCCCAGCATTTT.

The sample holds one count of this clone. V and J are TRBV18 and TRBJ2-7; TRBD2 matches 7 bases. The CDR3 contains 15 residues. Germline V CDR1 and CDR2: KGHSH, LQKENI. V gave up 2 bases and J gave up 5 bases; unmatched junction bases: 9. The CDR3 nucleotides read TGTGCCAGCTCACCAGGGCGGGAGTTAGTTAACGAGCAGTACTTC. It is translated as CASSPGRELVNEQYF.

The genes are TRBV13 and TRBJ2-7; 14 bases line up with TRBD2. With 6 bases clipped from V and 3 bases from J, the junction kept 10 bases outside the gene matches. In germline, CDR1 is PRHDT, CDR2 FYEKMQ (reference sequence). The CDR3 is made up of 17 amino acids. Here the CDR3 reads CASRIRLAGGVLYEQYF. Written as DNA, the CDR3 is TGTGCCAGCAGAATTCGACTAGCGGGAGGGGTACTCTACGAGCAGTACTTC.

This chain links TRBV28 with TRBJ2-3, with 10 positions matching TRBD2. The germline V gene encodes CDR1 MDHEN and CDR2 SYDVKM. Trimming at V came to 2 bases and at J to 7 bases, leaving 6 bases not matched to a gene. The length of the CDR3 is 15 residues. The CDR3 DNA is TGTGCCAGCAGTTTAGCAGCGGGAGGGCGGAATACGCAGTATTTT. It yields the protein CASSLAAGGRNTQYF.

CDR3 sequence reads: CAWTLSGANVLTF. The CDR3, as DNA: TGTGCCTGGACTTTATCTGGGGCCAACGTCCTGACTTTC. The genes are TRBV30 and TRBJ2-6; D unresolved. Trimming stripped 4 bases from V and 1 base from J, with 5 bases between. There are 13 residues in the CDR3. CDR1 and CDR2 from the germline V gene are GTSNPN and SVGIG (reference sequence).

This clone was detected only once. The chain links TRBV19 to TRBJ2-1, with TRBD2 matching 8 bases. From germline, CDR1 is LNHDA and CDR2 SQIVND (reference sequence). With V trimmed by 7 bases and J by 4 bases, 9 bases remained unmatched. This CDR3 contains 15 residues. CDR3 in amino acids: CASTGGAGVYNEQFF. For the CDR3, the DNA is TGTGCCAGTACTGGGGGAGCGGGAGTTTACAATGAGCAGTTCTTC.

J is TRBJ1-1 and V is TRBV6-6, with D perhaps TRBD1 (6 bases). CDR3 length: 13 amino acids. The germline V gene encodes CDR1 MNHNY and CDR2 SVGAGI (reference sequence). V was cut by 5 bases and J by 1 base, with 8 bases left in between. The CDR3 DNA sequence: TGTGCCAGCAGTGAGACAGGGAACACTGAAGCTTTCTTT. Translated: CASSETGNTEAFF.

This chain joins TRBV28 and TRBJ2-1, with 8 nucleotides matching TRBD1. The CDR3 sequence is 12 residues long. Germline CDR1 and CDR2: MDHEN and SYDVKM. Trimming removed 5 bases from V and 10 bases from J; junction bases left unmatched: 4. CDR3 DNA sequence: TGTGCCAGCAGTACCCGGACAGGGGAGCAGTTCTTC. As protein: CASSTRTGEQFF. Full variable domain (remainder filled in from reference TRBV28 and TRBJ2-1): DVKVTQSSRYLVKRTGEKVFLECVQDMDHENMFWYRQDPGLGLRLIYFSYDVKMKEKGDIPEGYSVSREKKERFSLILESASTNQTSMYLCASSTRTGEQFFGPGTRLTVL.